A single sample gave rise to the 8 T cell receptor beta chains below, sequenced in a study of cytomegalovirus exposure and HLA in healthy donors. Sequenced by immunoSEQ multiplex PCR; TCRdb stores in-frame clones only, minus some. Of a few hundred thousand clones in the sample, roughly 88% were seen once. The sequenced sample was PBMCs. The receptors shown here come from a woman under 30 in good health and CMV-seronegative.

The chain uses TRBV7-8 and TRBJ2-2; maybe TRBD1 (5 bases). Germline V gene data show CDR1 as SGHVS and CDR2 as FQNEAQ. Trimming pared 5 bases from V and 4 bases from J, leaving 14 bases between. This CDR3 comprises 15 residues. The DNA for the CDR3 is TGTGCCAGCAGCCCGTGGGCTAGGGGCACCGGGGAGCTGTTTTTT. Its translation: CASSPWARGTGELFF.

This clone has only one observation. The chain is built from TRBV10-3 and TRBJ2-1; a weak D match, TRBD1 (7 bases). V was clipped by 4 bases and J by 5 bases, with 12 bases between them. The CDR3 is 14 amino acids. Germline CDR1 is ENHRY and CDR2 is SYGVKD. The CDR3 DNA reads as TGTGCCATCAGTGCTACAGGGGAGGACAATGAGCAGTTCTTC. Encoded protein: CAISATGEDNEQFF.

This chain connects TRBV10-3 to TRBJ1-2; D may be TRBD1 (6 bases). Trimming removed 6 bases at V and 7 bases at J, with 18 bases between. This CDR3 contains 14 residues. Germline V gene data show CDR1 as ENHRY and CDR2 as SYGVKD. This chain's CDR3 is CAIRVNRDGSGYTF. In nucleotides, the CDR3 is TGTGCCATCAGGGTAAACAGGGATGGTAGTGGCTACACCTTC.

The V gene is TRBV5-1, the J gene TRBJ2-5, with a weak D call TRBD1 (6 bases). V was cut by 2 bases and J by 5 bases, with 13 bases left in between. The CDR3 runs 14 residues. The V gene's germline CDR1 is SGHRS and CDR2 YFSETQ. CDR3 sequence (DNA): TGCGCCAGCAGCTTACAGGGTCTTCGTGAGACCCAGTACTTC. Protein product: CASSLQGLRETQYF.

The J gene is TRBJ1-2, the V gene TRBV19; 11 bases align to TRBD1. The CDR3 runs to 14 residues. V was clipped by 4 bases and J by 4 bases; unmatched bases: 2. CDR1 LNHDA and CDR2 SQIVND come from the germline V gene (reference sequence). The CDR3 DNA follows: TGTGCCAGTAGTAGGACAGGGGGCGCCTATGGCTACACCTTC. Its protein is CASSRTGGAYGYTF.

The chain has TRBV28 and TRBJ2-7; 9 nucleotides agree with TRBD2. Trimming at V came to 4 bases and at J to 2 bases, leaving 6 bases not matched to a gene. CDR3 length equals 15 residues. Germline V CDR1 and CDR2: MDHEN, SYDVKM. The DNA of the CDR3 is TGTGCCAGCAGTTCGGGACTAGCCTTTCCCTACGAGCAGTACTTC. This gives the protein CASSSGLAFPYEQYF.

This clone was found once. The V call is TRBV19, the J call TRBJ2-2, with TRBD1 matching over 8 bases. The CDR3 runs 17 residues. Germline CDR1 LNHDA, CDR2 SQIVND (reference sequence). V gave up 6 bases and J gave up 5 bases; unmatched junction bases: 14. CDR3 nucleotide sequence: TGTGCCAGTAGAGCCCACAGGACAGGGAAGGGAACCGGGGAGCTGTTTTTT. Translation: CASRAHRTGKGTGELFF.

The V and J genes are TRBV6-1 and TRBJ1-2; D may be TRBD1 (5 bases). The CDR3 is 15 residues long. Germline CDR1 and CDR2: MNHNS and SASEGT. Trimming pared 1 base from V and 9 bases from J, leaving 18 bases between. The CDR3 coding sequence is TGTGCCAGCAGTGAAGAGGGGTTTGGCGATCGGAGCTACACCTTC. It yields the protein CASSEEGFGDRSYTF.